The 16 T cell receptor beta chains given below trace back to one sample, sequenced in a study of cytomegalovirus exposure and HLA in healthy donors. The PCR was carried out with 60 Vbeta primers and 13 Jbeta primers. The data were produced by immunoSEQ multiplex PCR, yet TCRdb's version contains in-frame clones alone and is incomplete. In all, the sample yields fewer than 70,000 clones. Sequencing input: PBMCs. The receptors derive from a woman aged 18-29 years in good health and CMV-seronegative.

This chain uses TRBV28 with TRBJ2-7; possibly TRBD2 for D (6 bases). The V end was cut by 3 bases, the J end by 2 bases, with 20 bases between. The germline CDR1 and CDR2 sequences are MDHEN and SYDVKM. The CDR3 runs 17 residues. The CDR3 DNA reads as TGTGCCAGCAGTTTGCCCGTTGCCGGGGGTGCCACCTACGAGCAGTACTTC. As protein: CASSLPVAGGATYEQYF.

The CDR3 region has the DNA TGTGCCAGCAGTGCAGGGGGAGGAATGGAAAAACTGTTTTTT. Translating it yields CASSAGGGMEKLFF. The chain recombines TRBV25-1 with TRBJ1-4; 7 nucleotides align to TRBD1. The CDR3 spans 14 residues. Losses at the gene ends were 4 bases for V and 8 bases for J; bases not matched to a gene: 7. Germline V gene lookup returns CDR1 MGHDK and CDR2 SYGVNS.

The rearrangement links TRBV19 to TRBJ2-2; 9 bases align to TRBD2. CDR1 LNHDA and CDR2 SQIVND come from the germline V gene (reference sequence). V shed 3 bases, J shed 0 bases, and the junction held 8 bases outside the gene matches. The CDR3 sequence is 18 residues long. The CDR3 loop reads CASSMRGLAGANTGELFF. In nucleotides, the CDR3 is TGTGCCAGTAGTATGCGGGGGTTAGCGGGGGCGAACACCGGGGAGCTGTTTTTT.

The J gene is TRBJ1-2, the V gene TRBV27; TRBD1 might be the D (5 bases). Germline assignment: CDR1 MNHEY and CDR2 SMNVEV (reference sequence). The CDR3 runs to 15 residues. The V end lost 4 bases, the J end lost 6 bases, and 18 bases lay between the germline ends. This CDR3 reads CASSWTSQAANGYTF. CDR3 nucleotides: TGTGCCAGCAGTTGGACCTCACAGGCCGCCAATGGCTACACCTTC.

In the case of this clone: An end of the junction differs from the germline gene, which may be a read error. The CDR3 sequence is CASSPPGFAGDPSHF. CDR3 DNA: TGTGCCAGCAGTCCCCCGGGGTTTGCGGGGGACCCCAGCCACTTC. This chain links TRBV6-1 with TRBJ2-5; 7 bases line up with TRBD2. The CDR3 contains 15 residues. CDR1 is MNHNS and CDR2 is SASEGT in the germline V gene.

V is TRBV30 and J is TRBJ1-4; D perhaps matches TRBD1 (6 bases). Trimming cost V 3 bases and J 8 bases, with 19 bases left between them. The CDR3 consists of 15 residues. CDR1 is GTSNPN, CDR2 SVGIG, per germline (reference sequence). Here the CDR3 reads CAWSGPGQPAEKLFF. CDR3 nucleotides: TGTGCCTGGAGCGGGCCGGGACAACCTGCAGAAAAACTGTTTTTT.

The rearrangement links TRBV27 to TRBJ2-7; 7 bases match TRBD2. Germline V gives CDR1 MNHEY, CDR2 SMNVEV (reference sequence). This CDR3 comprises 15 residues. The V and J ends lost 5 bases and 2 bases, in that order; junction bases with no gene match: 9. The CDR3 sequence: CASSLRGGSTYEQYF. The CDR3 nucleotides read TGTGCCAGCAGTCTTCGCGGGGGAAGCACCTACGAGCAGTACTTC.

The chain links TRBV25-1 to TRBJ2-7; 8 bases map to TRBD1. CDR3 length equals 17 residues. The germline CDR1 and CDR2 sequences are MGHDK and SYGVNS. V was pared by 5 bases and J by 5 bases, with 17 bases of the junction left unmatched. The CDR3 loop is CASSSQDLTGEAHEQYF. The CDR3 region has the DNA TGTGCCAGCAGTTCCCAAGACCTGACAGGGGAAGCTCACGAGCAGTACTTC.

This chain connects TRBV7-9 to TRBJ1-1, with TRBD1 identical over 10 bases. J was trimmed by 3 bases and V by 7 bases; bases with no gene match: 2. In germline, CDR1 is SEHNR, CDR2 FQNEAQ (reference sequence). This CDR3 spans 13 amino acids. The CDR3 reads CASTGTGDTEAFF. Written as DNA, the CDR3 is TGTGCCAGCACCGGGACAGGGGACACTGAAGCTTTCTTT.

The chain carries TRBV19 and TRBJ1-2; 7 bases match TRBD1. CDR1 and CDR2 from the germline V gene are LNHDA and SQIVND (reference sequence). The CDR3 has 15 amino acids. J was trimmed by 4 bases and V by 4 bases; bases with no gene match: 9. The CDR3: CASSSWDSRAYGYTF. For the CDR3, the DNA is TGTGCCAGTAGTAGTTGGGACAGCCGGGCCTATGGCTACACCTTC.

The chain couples TRBV5-5 to TRBJ1-2; no clear D. V lost 0 bases and J lost 2, with 8 bases in between. This CDR3 comprises 14 residues. The germline V gene encodes CDR1 SGHKS and CDR2 YYEKEE (reference sequence). CDR3 nucleotide sequence: TGTGCCAGCAGCTTGGTTCAGTGGAACTATGGCTACACCTTC. Translated, it gives CASSLVQWNYGYTF.

This chain uses TRBV29-1 with TRBJ1-1; TRBD1 agrees at 8 bases. Germline values: CDR1 SQVTM, CDR2 ANQGSEA. V shed 6 bases and J 3 bases; nucleotides not matched to a gene: 6. This CDR3 spans 13 amino acids. The CDR3 nucleotides are TGCAGCGTAGAGACAGGGGTGGACACTGAAGCTTTCTTT. It translates to CSVETGVDTEAFF. The full variable domain, completed using reference TRBV29-1 and TRBJ1-1, is SAVISQKPSRDICQRGTSLTIQCQVDSQVTMMFWYRQQPGQSLTLIATANQGSEATYESGFVIDKFPISRPNLTFSTLTVSNMSPEDSSIYLCSVETGVDTEAFFGQGTRLTVV.

The genes are TRBV2 and TRBJ1-5; D uncertain. CDR3 size: 15 residues. Germline CDR1 and CDR2: SNHLY and FYNNEI. With 4 bases removed from V and 1 base from J, the gap between germline ends came to 11 bases. This CDR3 is CASSGVGGSNQPQHF. The CDR3 coding sequence is TGTGCCAGCAGTGGGGTGGGAGGAAGCAATCAGCCCCAGCATTTT.

A word on this clone: One end of the junction is discordant with germline, which a read error may explain. The chain uses TRBV7-7 and TRBJ1-1; D uncertain. Germline-derived CDR1 and CDR2 are SSHAT and FNYEAQ (reference sequence). The CDR3 is 17 residues long. The CDR3 DNA follows: TGTGCTAGCAGCGTAGCGTTTAGGAGGTTTTGGGACACTGAAGCTTTCTTT. This translates into CASSVAFRRFWDTEAFF.

J is TRBJ2-5 and V is TRBV2; a possible D gene is TRBD1 (6 bases). The germline CDR1 and CDR2 sequences are SNHLY and FYNNEI. Between the trimmed V and J ends, which lost 0 bases and 5 bases, there was a span of 10 bases. The CDR3 has 14 residues. The CDR3 region has the DNA TGTGCCAGCAGTGAAGCGCACAGGGCGGAGACCCAGTACTTC. Amino acid sequence: CASSEAHRAETQYF.

The rearrangement uses TRBV5-6 and TRBJ1-1, with TRBD1 identical over 9 bases. CDR3 length: 14 residues. Unmatched junction bases numbered 4, after V lost 3 bases and J lost 4 bases. The germline V gene has CDR1 SGHDT and CDR2 YYEEEE. Here the CDR3 DNA reads TGTGCCAGCAGCTCCGGACAGGGGAGCACTGAAGCTTTCTTT. Residues: CASSSGQGSTEAFF.